This T cell receptor (beta chain) stems from a study of T cell responses to AZD1222 COVID-19 vaccine. CDR1 is LGHNA, CDR2 YNFKEQ, per germline. CDR3 length: 12 residues. Trimming took off 4 bases at V and 13 bases at J, with 13 bases between the two ends. Study-wide results and caveats: Donors were largely white British and mainly female; clonal diversity was possibly underestimated. Elevations in Spike-specific TCR breadth and depth followed administration of two AZD1222 doses. Epitopes outside B.1.351 and B.1.1.7 mutated regions reportedly drew nearly half of spike TCRs.

The method was immunoSEQ multiplex PCR; TCRdb's version includes in-frame clones alone and lacks a portion of them. Seen here are 85,000 to 90,000 clones, approximately 90% observed once, and the top ten hold less than 5.5%. As to this clone: Its antigen is currently unknown.

Sequencing used peripheral blood, obtained on day 0 of MenACWY control vaccination. V is TRBV4-2 and J is TRBJ1-4; no clear D. The TCR originated in an adult in good health. CDR3 sequence: CASSPARETLFF. The CDR3, as DNA: TGTGCCAGCAGCCCCGCGCGGGAGACACTGTTTTTT.